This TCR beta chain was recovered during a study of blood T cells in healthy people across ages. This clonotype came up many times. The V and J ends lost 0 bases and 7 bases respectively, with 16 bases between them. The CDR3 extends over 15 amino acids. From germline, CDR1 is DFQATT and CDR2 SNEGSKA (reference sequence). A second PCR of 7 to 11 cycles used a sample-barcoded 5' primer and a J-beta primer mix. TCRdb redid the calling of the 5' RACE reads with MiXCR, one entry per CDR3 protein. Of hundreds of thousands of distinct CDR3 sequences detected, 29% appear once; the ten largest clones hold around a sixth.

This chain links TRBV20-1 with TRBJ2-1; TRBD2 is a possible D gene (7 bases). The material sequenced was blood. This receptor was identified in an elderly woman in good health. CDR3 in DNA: TGCAGTGCTAGAGATGGGGCGGGGGCTGAAAATGAGCAGTTCTTC. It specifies CSARDGAGAENEQFF.